One sample yielded the 5 T cell receptor beta chains listed below, sequenced in a study of OX40 agonist ivuxolimab in advanced cancers. The data were produced by immunoSEQ multiplex PCR, yet TCRdb's version contains in-frame clones alone and is incomplete. The sample records tens of thousands of clones, around 80% being singletons. This specimen was CD4+ or CD8+ T cells sorted from blood, taken in a trial of the OX40 agonist ivuxolimab. The origin of the receptors is an adult with an advanced solid tumor such as melanoma, head and neck, liver or kidney cancer.

The chain links TRBV10-3 to TRBJ1-1; 7 nucleotides match TRBD1. The CDR3 contains 15 residues. Losses at the gene ends were 3 bases for V and 1 base for J; bases not matched to a gene: 5. Germline V CDR1 and CDR2: ENHRY, SYGVKD. CDR3 region: CAISESDRRNTEAFF. CDR3 coding DNA: TGTGCCATCAGTGAATCGGACAGGAGGAACACTGAAGCTTTCTTT.

The table lists this clone with a count of one. The chain employs TRBV11-3 and TRBJ2-7, with TRBD1 matching over 9 bases. There are 20 residues in the CDR3. Trimming at V came to 1 base and at J to 3 bases, leaving 19 bases not matched to a gene. Germline CDR1 and CDR2: SGHNT and YENEEA. The CDR3 region has the DNA TGTGCCAGCAGCTTAGGGGGTGGAGGACAGGGGAGTGGGAAATACTACGAGCAGTACTTC. This encodes CASSLGGGGQGSGKYYEQYF. Using reference TRBV11-3 and TRBJ2-7 for the parts outside the CDR3, the full variable domain is EAGVVQSPRYKIIEKKQPVAFWCNPISGHNTLYWYLQNLGQGPELLIRYENEEAVDDSQLPKDRFSAERLKGVDSTLKIQPAELGDSAVYLCASSLGGGGQGSGKYYEQYFGPGTRLTVT.

The gene calls are TRBV5-6 and TRBJ1-2; D possibly corresponds to TRBD1 (5 bases). Germline V gene sequence: CDR1 SGHDT, CDR2 YYEEEE. CDR3 length: 13 residues. V was pared by 4 bases and J by 4 bases, with 11 bases between. The CDR3 region has the DNA TGTGCCAGCAGCCGGGACCCGGCCTATGGCTACACCTTC. This sequence encodes CASSRDPAYGYTF. The full variable domain, its missing parts supplied by reference TRBV5-6 and TRBJ1-2, is DAGVTQSPTHLIKTRGQQVTLRCSPKSGHDTVSWYQQALGQGPQFIFQYYEEEERQRGNFPDRFSGHQFPNYSSELNVNALLLGDSALYLCASSRDPAYGYTFGSGTRLTVV.

In this sample, this clone turned up a few times. The rearrangement links TRBV28 to TRBJ1-2; 7 bases map to TRBD1. Germline CDR1 is MDHEN and CDR2 is SYDVKM. This CDR3 has 14 amino acids. The V gene end was trimmed by 5 bases and the J gene end by 6 bases; junction bases not matched to a gene: 9. CDR3 in DNA: TGTGCCAGCAGTCTACAGGGGCAAATCGATGGCTACACCTTC. It encodes CASSLQGQIDGYTF.

The CDR3: CASSFDGGEETQYF. The CDR3 region has the DNA TGTGCCAGCAGTTTTGACGGAGGGGAAGAGACCCAGTACTTC. The chain uses TRBV28 and TRBJ2-5, with a possible D match to TRBD2 (6 bases). Germline lookup yields CDR1 MDHEN and CDR2 SYDVKM. V shed 3 bases and J shed 3 bases, with 11 bases lying between them. This CDR3 comprises 14 residues.